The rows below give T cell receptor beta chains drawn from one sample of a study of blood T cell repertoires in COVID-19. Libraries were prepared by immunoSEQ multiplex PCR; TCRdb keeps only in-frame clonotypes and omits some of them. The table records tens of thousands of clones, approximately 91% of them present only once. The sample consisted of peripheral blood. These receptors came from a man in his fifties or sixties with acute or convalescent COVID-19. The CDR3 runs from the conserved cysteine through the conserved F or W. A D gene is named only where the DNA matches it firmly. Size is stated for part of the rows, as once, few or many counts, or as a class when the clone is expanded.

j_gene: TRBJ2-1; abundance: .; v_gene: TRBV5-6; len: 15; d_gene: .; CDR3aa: CASSWPQSSYNEQFF; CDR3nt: TGTGCCAGCAGTTGGCCTCAGTCTTCCTACAATGAGCAGTTCTTC
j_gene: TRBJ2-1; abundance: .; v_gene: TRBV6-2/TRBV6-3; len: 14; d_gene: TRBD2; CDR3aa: CASRPGGRDNEQFF; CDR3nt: TGTGCCAGCAGGCCTGGGGGGAGGGACAATGAGCAGTTCTTC
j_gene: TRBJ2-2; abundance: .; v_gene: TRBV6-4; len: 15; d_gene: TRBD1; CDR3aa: CASSEAGTGAGELFF; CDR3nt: TGTGCCAGCAGTGAAGCCGGGACAGGTGCCGGGGAGCTGTTTTTT
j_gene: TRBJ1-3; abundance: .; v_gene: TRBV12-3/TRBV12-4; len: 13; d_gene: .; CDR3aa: CASLYSSGNTIYF; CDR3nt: TGTGCCAGCCTTTATAGCTCTGGAAACACCATATATTTT
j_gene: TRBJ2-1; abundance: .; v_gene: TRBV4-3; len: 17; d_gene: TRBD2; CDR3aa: CASSPAPRLAGDNEQFF; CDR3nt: TGCGCCAGCAGCCCAGCCCCGCGACTAGCGGGAGACAATGAGCAGTTCTTC
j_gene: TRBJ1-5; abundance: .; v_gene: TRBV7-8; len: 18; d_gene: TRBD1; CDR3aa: CASSLSQMSGTGNQPQHF; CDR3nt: TGTGCCAGCAGCTTAAGCCAAATGTCCGGGACAGGGAATCAGCCCCAGCATTTT
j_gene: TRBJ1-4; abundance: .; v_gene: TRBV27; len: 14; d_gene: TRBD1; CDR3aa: CASSDGQVIEKLFF; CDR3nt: TGTGCCAGCAGCGACGGACAGGTTATCGAAAAACTGTTTTTT
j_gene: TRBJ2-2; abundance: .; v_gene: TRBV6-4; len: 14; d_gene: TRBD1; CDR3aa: CASSRGPNTGELFF; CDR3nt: TGTGCCAGCAGTAGGGGGCCGAACACCGGGGAGCTGTTTTTT
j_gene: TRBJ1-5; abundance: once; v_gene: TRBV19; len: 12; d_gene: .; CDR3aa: CASSIAQSAQHF; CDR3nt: TGTGCCAGTAGTATAGCTCAATCGGCCCAGCATTTT
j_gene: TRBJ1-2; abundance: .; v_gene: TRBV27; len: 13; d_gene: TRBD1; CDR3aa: CASSIGQGAGYTF; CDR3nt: TGTGCCAGCTCAATAGGACAGGGGGCGGGCTACACCTTC
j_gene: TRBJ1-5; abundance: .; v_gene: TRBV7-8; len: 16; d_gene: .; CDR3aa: CASSLATVGAGQPQHF; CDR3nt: TGTGCCAGCAGCTTAGCGACGGTGGGGGCAGGTCAGCCCCAGCATTTT
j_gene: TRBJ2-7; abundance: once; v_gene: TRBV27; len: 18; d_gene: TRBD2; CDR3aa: CASSTSGTSGLSSYEQYF; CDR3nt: TGTGCCAGCAGTACCTCCGGGACTAGCGGGTTAAGCTCCTACGAGCAGTACTTC
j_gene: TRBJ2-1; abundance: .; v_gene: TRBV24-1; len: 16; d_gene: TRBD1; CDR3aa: CATSGGPGGEYNEQFF; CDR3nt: TGTGCCACCAGTGGGGGCCCAGGGGGCGAATACAATGAGCAGTTCTTC
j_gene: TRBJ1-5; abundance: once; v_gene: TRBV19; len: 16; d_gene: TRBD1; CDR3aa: CASSIRGQGANQPQHF; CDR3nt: TGTGCCAGTAGTATTAGGGGACAGGGGGCCAATCAGCCCCAGCATTTT
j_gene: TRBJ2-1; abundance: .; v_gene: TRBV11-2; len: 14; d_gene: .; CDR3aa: CASSSGVGVGEQFF; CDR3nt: TGTGCCAGCAGCTCGGGAGTCGGGGTCGGTGAGCAGTTCTTC
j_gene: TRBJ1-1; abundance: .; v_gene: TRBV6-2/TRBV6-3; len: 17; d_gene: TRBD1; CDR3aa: CASSYQTGGNLVTEAFF; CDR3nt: TGTGCCAGCAGTTACCAGACAGGGGGGAATTTAGTCACTGAAGCTTTCTTT
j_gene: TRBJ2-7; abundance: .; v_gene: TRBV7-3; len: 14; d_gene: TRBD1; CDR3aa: CASSRGQSSYEQYF; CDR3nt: TGTGCCAGCAGCCGGGGACAGAGCTCCTACGAGCAGTACTTC
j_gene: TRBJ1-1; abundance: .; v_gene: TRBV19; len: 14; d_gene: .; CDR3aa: CASSKGTRATEAFF; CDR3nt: TGTGCCAGTAGTAAAGGTACCAGGGCCACTGAAGCTTTCTTT
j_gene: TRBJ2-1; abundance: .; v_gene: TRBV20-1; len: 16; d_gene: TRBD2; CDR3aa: CSASYPAGNRYNEQFF; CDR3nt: TGCAGTGCTAGTTATCCAGCGGGGAACCGATACAATGAGCAGTTCTTC
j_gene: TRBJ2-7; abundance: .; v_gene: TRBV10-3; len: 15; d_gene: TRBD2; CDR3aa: CAIAWALAEQNEQYF; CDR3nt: TGTGCCATCGCCTGGGCCCTAGCGGAGCAGAACGAGCAGTACTTC
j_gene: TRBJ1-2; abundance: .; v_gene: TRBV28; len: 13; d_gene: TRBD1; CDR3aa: CASRRGQGRGYTF; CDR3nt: TGTGCCAGCAGGCGAGGACAGGGAAGAGGCTACACCTTC
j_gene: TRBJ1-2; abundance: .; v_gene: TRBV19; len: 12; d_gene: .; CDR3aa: CASSGQSYGYTF; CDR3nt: TGTGCCAGTAGTGGGCAGTCCTATGGCTACACCTTC
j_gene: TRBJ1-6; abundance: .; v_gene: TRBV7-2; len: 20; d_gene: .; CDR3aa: CASSLAREGGMSSYNSPLHF; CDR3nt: TGTGCCAGCAGCTTAGCGAGGGAGGGGGGAATGAGCTCCTATAATTCACCCCTCCACTTT
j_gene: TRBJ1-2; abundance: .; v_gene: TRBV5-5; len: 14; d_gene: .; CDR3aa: CASSLALGLGGYTF; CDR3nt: TGTGCCAGCAGCTTGGCTCTGGGACTCGGAGGCTACACCTTC
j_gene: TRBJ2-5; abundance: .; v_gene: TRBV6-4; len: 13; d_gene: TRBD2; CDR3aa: CASSEKAGGTQYF; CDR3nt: TGTGCCAGCAGTGAAAAAGCGGGAGGGACCCAGTACTTC
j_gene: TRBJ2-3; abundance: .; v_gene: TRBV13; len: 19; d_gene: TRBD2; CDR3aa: CASSPPPSGGILNRDTQYF; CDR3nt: TGTGCCAGCAGCCCACCGCCCTCCGGGGGGATACTTAATCGAGATACGCAGTATTTT
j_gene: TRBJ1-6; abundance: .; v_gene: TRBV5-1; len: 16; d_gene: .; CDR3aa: CASSVQAAGQNSPLHF; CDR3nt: TGCGCCAGCAGCGTACAGGCGGCCGGGCAGAATTCACCCCTCCACTTT
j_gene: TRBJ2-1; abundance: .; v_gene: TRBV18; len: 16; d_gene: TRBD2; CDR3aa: CASSPPPSGIGNEQFF; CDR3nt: TGTGCCAGCTCACCACCCCCTAGCGGGATCGGTAATGAGCAGTTCTTC
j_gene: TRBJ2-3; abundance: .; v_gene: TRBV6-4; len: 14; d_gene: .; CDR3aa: CASGSRLGTDTQYF; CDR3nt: TGTGCCAGCGGTTCGAGGTTGGGCACAGATACGCAGTATTTT
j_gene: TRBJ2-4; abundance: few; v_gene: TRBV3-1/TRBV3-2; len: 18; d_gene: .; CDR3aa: CASSQTSSYPLAKNIQYF; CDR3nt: TGTGCCAGCAGCCAAACTAGCAGTTACCCTCTAGCCAAAAACATTCAGTACTTC
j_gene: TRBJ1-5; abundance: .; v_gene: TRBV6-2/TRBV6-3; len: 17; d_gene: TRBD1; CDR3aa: CASSSNPRTGGELSQHF; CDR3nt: TGTGCCAGCAGTTCAAACCCCCGGACAGGGGGAGAGTTGTCCCAGCATTTT
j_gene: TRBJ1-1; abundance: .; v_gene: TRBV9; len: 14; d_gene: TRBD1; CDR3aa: CASSTTGAGTEAFF; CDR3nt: TGTGCCAGCAGCACGACAGGGGCGGGCACTGAAGCTTTCTTT
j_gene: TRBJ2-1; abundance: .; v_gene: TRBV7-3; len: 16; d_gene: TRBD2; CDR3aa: CASSQGLAAFNNEQFF; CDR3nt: TGTGCCAGCAGTCAGGGACTAGCGGCCTTTAACAATGAGCAGTTCTTC
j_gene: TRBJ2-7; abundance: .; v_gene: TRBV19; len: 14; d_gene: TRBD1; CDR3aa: CASTKTGVREEQYF; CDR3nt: TGTGCCAGTACTAAGACAGGGGTAAGGGAAGAGCAGTACTTC
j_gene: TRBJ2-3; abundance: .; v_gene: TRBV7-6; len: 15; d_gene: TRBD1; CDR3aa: CASSPSRRGTDTQYF; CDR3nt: TGTGCCAGCAGTCCTTCCCGCAGGGGGACAGATACGCAGTATTTT
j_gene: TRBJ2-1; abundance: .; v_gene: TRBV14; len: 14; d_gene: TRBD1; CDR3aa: CASSQTGDSDEQFF; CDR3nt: TGTGCCAGCAGCCAAACCGGGGACAGCGATGAGCAGTTCTTC
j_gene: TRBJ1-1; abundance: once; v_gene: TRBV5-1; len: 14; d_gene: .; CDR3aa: CASSLGGGSTEAFF; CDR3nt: TGCGCCAGCAGCTTGGGGGGAGGGAGCACTGAAGCTTTCTTT
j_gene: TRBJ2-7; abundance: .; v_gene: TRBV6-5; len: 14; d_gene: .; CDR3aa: CASRADLSNYEQYF; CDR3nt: TGTGCCAGCAGGGCGGACTTATCAAACTACGAGCAGTACTTC
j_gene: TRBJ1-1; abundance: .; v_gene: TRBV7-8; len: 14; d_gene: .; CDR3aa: CASSLARGNTEAFF; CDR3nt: TGTGCCAGCAGCTTAGCGCGGGGGAACACTGAAGCTTTCTTT
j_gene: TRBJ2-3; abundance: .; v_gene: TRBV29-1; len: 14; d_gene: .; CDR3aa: CSVEGRVSTDTQYF; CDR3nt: TGCAGCGTTGAAGGGCGGGTAAGCACAGATACGCAGTATTTT
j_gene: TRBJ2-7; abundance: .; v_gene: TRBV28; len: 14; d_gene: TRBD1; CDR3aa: CASSFSGQGDEQYF; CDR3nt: TGTGCCAGCAGTTTTTCCGGACAGGGGGACGAGCAGTACTTC
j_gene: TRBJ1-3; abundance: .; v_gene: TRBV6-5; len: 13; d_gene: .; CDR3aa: CASRIDSGNTIYF; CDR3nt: TGTGCCAGCAGGATAGATTCTGGAAACACCATATATTTT
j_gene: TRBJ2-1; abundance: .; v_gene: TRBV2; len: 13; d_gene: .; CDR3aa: CASKGGSRDEQFF; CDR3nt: TGTGCCAGCAAGGGGGGGTCCAGGGATGAGCAGTTCTTC
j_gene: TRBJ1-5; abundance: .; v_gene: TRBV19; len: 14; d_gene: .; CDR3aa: CASTPVGRGQPQHF; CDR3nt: TGTGCCAGTACCCCCGTGGGGAGGGGTCAGCCCCAGCATTTT
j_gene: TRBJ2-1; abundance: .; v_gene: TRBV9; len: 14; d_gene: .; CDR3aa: CASSVGSFVREQFF; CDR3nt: TGTGCCAGCAGCGTAGGGAGTTTCGTCCGAGAGCAGTTCTTC
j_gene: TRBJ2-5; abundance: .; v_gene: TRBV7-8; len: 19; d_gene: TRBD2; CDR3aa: CASSLRSVTRLAGQETQYF; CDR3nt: TGTGCCAGCAGCTTACGGTCCGTGACTCGGCTAGCGGGGCAAGAGACCCAGTACTTC
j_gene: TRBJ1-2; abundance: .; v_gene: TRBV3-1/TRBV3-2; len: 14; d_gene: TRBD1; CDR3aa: CASSHETGVGGYTF; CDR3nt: TGTGCCAGCAGCCACGAGACAGGGGTGGGTGGCTACACCTTC
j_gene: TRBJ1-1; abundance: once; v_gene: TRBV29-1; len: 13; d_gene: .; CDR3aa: CSVVQYQNTEAFF; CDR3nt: TGCAGCGTTGTACAGTATCAAAACACTGAAGCTTTCTTT
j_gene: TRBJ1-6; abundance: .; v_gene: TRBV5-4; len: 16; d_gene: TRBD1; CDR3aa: CASSSATGGSNSPLHF; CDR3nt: TGTGCCAGCAGCTCAGCCACAGGGGGCTCTAATTCACCCCTCCACTTT
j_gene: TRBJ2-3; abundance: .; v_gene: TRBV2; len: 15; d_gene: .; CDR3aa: CASSGARTGTDTQYF; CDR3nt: TGTGCCAGCAGCGGAGCGAGGACTGGCACAGATACGCAGTATTTT
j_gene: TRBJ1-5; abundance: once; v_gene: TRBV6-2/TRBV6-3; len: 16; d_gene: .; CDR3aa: CASSYGRDMPYQPQHF; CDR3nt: TGTGCCAGCAGTTACGGCAGGGATATGCCTTATCAGCCCCAGCATTTT
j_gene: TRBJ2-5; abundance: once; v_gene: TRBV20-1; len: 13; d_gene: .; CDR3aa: CSASLDRKETQYF; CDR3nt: TGCAGTGCTAGTTTAGACAGGAAAGAGACCCAGTACTTC